Sequencing of this TCR beta chain was carried out in a study of post-analysis software for immune sequencing data. Study summary: Patients had relapsing-remitting, secondary progressive or progressive-relapsing multiple sclerosis; some lacked subtype. Study-wide findings and caveats: TRBV5-6, TRBV5-1 and TRBV20-1 belonged to a set of roughly 5 TRBV segments that were more frequent in patients than controls. Strong same-batch co-clustering of samples appeared with F measure clustering.

For this clonotype: Its target is unknown.

This CDR3 contains 15 residues. V was shortened by 7 bases and J by 5 bases, with 18 bases between the two germline ends. The germline CDR1 and CDR2 sequences are MNHEY and SMNVEV (reference sequence). TCR beta cDNA libraries included unique molecular identifiers. TCRdb reprocessed the PCR reads with MiXCR, giving one entry per CDR3 protein. This table holds around 710,000 distinct CDR3 sequences, around 46% found once. The V call is TRBV27, the J call TRBJ2-1; D possibly corresponds to TRBD1 (6 bases). The sequencing input was blood. This receptor was identified in a girl aged 10 to 17 with multiple sclerosis. The CDR3, as DNA: TGTGCCAGCACCTATGACAGGTTTGGCCACAATGAGCAGTTCTTC. This gives the protein CASTYDRFGHNEQFF.